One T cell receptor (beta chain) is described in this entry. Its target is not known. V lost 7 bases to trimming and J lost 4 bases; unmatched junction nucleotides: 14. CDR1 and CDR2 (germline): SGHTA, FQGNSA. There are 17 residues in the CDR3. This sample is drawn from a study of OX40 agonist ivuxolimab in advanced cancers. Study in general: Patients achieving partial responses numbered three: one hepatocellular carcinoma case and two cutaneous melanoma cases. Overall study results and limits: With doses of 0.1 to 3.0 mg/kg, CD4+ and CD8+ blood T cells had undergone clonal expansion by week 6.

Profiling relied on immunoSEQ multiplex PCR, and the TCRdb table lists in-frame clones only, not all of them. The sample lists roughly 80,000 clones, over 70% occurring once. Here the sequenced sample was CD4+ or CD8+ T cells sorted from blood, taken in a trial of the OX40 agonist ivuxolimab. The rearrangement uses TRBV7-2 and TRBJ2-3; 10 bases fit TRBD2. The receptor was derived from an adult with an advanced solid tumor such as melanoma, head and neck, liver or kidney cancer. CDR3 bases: TGTGCCAGCACCCTTCAGCGGGGGGGCCAAAGATCAGATACGCAGTATTTT. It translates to CASTLQRGGQRSDTQYF.